This record concerns one T cell receptor (beta chain) sequence. Trimming took off 0 bases at V and 0 bases at J, with 8 bases between the two ends. Germline CDR1 and CDR2: MGHRA and YSYEKL. The CDR3 spans 16 residues. The data are from a study of CD4+ T cells in melanoma. Profiling relied on immunoSEQ multiplex PCR, and the TCRdb table lists in-frame clones only, not all of them. Here the sample spans some 110,000 clones, 92% being singletons. Input material: peripheral blood. The V and J genes are TRBV4-1 and TRBJ2-2; no clear D. The TCR originated in a human donor with melanoma. This chain's CDR3 is CASSQEDDANTGELFF. The CDR3 nucleotides read TGCGCCAGCAGCCAAGAGGACGACGCGAACACCGGGGAGCTGTTTTTT.